The clone carrying this T cell receptor (beta chain) was recorded a few times. Its antigen is currently unknown. This entry is derived from a study of naive and memory T cell subsets. Regarding the study as a whole: A few larger clonotypes appeared in naive repertoires, especially CD8, possibly memory cells re-expressing CD45RA.

Two oligonucleotides, mixed equimolar, formed the beta constant-region primer covering TRBC1 and TRBC2. Four rounds of PCR amplified the ligated cDNA using nested alpha and beta constant-region primers plus SP2. TCRdb re-derived calls from the UMI-ligation and nested PCR reads in MiXCR, one entry per CDR3 protein. The sample has roughly 100,000 distinct CDR3 sequences, roughly 15% seen once. Germline CDR1 is MDHEN and CDR2 is SYDVKM. The CDR3 consists of 13 residues. V shed 11 bases, J shed 3 bases, and the junction held 6 bases outside the gene matches. Source material: naive CD8+ T cells from blood. The source is a human donor in good health. The genes are TRBV28 and TRBJ1-1, with TRBD1 matching 10 bases. The CDR3 coding sequence is TGTGCCGCACGGGACAGGGGAGACACTGAAGCTTTCTTT. Its protein product is CAARDRGDTEAFF. The full variable domain, with the rest looked up from reference TRBV28 and TRBJ1-1, is DVKVTQSSRYLVKRTGEKVFLECVQDMDHENMFWYRQDPGLGLRLIYFSYDVKMKEKGDIPEGYSVSREKKERFSLILESASTNQTSMYLCAARDRGDTEAFFGQGTRLTVV.